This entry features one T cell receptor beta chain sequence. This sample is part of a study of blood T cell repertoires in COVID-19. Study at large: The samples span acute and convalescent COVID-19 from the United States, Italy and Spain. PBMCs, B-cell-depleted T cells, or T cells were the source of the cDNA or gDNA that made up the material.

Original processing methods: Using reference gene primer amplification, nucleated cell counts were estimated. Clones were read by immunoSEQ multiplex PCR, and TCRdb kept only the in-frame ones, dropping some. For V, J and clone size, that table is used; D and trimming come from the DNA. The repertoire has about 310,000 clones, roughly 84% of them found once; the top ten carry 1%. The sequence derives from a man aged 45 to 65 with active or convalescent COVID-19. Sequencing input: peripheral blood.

CDR3 amino acids: CASSPRQGVGSPLHF. The CDR3 coding sequence is TGTGCCAGCAGTCCCAGACAGGGGGTCGGATCACCCCTCCACTTT. The chain combines TRBV6-5 with TRBJ1-6, with 9 bases matching TRBD1. Germline-derived CDR1 and CDR2 are MNHEY and SVGAGI. The CDR3 is 15 residues long. With V trimmed by 5 bases and J by 10 bases, 9 bases remained unmatched.